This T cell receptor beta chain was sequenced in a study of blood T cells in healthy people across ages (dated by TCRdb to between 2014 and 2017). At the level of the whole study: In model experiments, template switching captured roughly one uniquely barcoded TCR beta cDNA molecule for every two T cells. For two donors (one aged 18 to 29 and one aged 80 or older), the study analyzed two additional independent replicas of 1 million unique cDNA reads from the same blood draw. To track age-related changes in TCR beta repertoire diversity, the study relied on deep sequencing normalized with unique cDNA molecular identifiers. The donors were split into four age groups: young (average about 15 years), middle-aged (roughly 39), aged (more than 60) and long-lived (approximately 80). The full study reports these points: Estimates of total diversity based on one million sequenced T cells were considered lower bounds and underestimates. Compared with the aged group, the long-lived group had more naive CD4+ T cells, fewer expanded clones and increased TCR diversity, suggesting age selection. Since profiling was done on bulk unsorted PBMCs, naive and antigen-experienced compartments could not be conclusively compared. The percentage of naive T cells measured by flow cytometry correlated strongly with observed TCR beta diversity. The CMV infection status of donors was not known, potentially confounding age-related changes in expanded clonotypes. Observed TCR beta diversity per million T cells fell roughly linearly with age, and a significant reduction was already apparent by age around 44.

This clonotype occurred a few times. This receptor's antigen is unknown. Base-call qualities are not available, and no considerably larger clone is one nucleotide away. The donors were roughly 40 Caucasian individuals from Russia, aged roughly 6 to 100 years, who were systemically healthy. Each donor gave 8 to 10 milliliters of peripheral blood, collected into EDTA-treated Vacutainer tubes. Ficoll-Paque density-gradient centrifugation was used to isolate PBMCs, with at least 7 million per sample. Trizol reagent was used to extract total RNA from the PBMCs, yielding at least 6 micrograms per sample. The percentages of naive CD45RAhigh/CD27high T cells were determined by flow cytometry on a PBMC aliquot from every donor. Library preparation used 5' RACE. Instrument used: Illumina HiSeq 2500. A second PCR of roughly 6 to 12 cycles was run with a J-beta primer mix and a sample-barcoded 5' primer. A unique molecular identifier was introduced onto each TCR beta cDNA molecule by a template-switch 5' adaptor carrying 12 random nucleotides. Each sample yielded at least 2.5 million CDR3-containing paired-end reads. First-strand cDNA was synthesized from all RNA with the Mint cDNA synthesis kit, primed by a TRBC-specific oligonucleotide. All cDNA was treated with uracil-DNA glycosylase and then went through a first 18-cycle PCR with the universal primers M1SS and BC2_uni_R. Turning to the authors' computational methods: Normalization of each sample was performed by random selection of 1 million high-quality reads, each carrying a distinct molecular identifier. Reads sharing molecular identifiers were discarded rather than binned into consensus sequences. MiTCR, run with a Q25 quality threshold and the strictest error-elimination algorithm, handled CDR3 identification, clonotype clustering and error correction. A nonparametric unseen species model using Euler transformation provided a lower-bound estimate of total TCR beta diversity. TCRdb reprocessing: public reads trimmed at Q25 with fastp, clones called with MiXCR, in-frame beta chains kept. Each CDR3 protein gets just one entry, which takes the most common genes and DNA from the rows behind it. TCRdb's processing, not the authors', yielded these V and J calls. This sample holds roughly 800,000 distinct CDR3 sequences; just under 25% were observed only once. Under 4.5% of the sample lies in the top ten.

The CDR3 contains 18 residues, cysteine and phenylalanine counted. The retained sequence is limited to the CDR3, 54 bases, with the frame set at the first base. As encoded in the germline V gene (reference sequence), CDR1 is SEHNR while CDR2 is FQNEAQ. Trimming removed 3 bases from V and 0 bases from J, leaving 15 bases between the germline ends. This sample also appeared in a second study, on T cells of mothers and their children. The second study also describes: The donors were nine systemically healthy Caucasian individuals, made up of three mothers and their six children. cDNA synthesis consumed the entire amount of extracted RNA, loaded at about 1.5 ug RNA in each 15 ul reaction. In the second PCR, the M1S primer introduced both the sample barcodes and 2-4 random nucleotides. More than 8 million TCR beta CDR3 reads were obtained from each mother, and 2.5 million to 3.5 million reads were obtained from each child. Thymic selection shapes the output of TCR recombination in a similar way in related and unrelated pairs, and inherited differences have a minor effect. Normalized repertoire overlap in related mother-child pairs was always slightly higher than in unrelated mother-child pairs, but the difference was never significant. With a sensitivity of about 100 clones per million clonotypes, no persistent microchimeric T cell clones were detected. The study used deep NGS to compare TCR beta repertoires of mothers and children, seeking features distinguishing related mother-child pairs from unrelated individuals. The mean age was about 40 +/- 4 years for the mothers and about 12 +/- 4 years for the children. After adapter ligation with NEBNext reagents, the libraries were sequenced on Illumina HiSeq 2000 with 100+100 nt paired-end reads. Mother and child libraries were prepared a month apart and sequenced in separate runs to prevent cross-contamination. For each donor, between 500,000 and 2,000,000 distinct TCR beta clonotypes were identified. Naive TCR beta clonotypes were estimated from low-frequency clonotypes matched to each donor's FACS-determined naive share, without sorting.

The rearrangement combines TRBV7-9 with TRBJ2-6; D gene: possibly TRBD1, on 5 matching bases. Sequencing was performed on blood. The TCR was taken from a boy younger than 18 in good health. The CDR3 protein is CASSFFRGSSSGANVLTF. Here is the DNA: TGTGCCAGCAGCTTTTTTAGGGGATCCAGCTCTGGGGCCAACGTCCTGACTTTC.